This T cell receptor (beta chain) was retrieved from a study of blood T cells in healthy people across ages. Sample-barcoded 5' priming and a J-beta primer mix drove a second PCR of roughly 6 to 12 cycles. Tags on each cDNA molecule came from a template-switch adaptor with 12 random nucleotides. Each CDR3 protein is one row after TCRdb ran MiXCR on the 5' RACE reads. Among about 780,000 distinct CDR3 sequences listed, around 25% were seen once. For every donor, a draw yielded ten milliliters of peripheral blood. RNA extraction gave at least 5.5 micrograms of total RNA per sample. This clonotype has just a few counts. V lost 4 bases and J 3 bases, leaving 10 bases between the germline ends. The CDR3 sequence is 12 residues long. Germline CDR1 and CDR2: DFQATT and SNEGSKA (reference sequence). The same data also went into a second study, on T cells of mothers and their children. That paper states: Biologically related mothers and children overlapped slightly more than unrelated pairs, a non-significant difference.

The source is a boy between 5 and 17 years old in good health. The chain uses TRBV20-1 and TRBJ2-7; D ambiguous. The specimen was blood. In DNA form, the CDR3 reads TGCAGTGCTAAATTGGTGGGCTACGAGCAGTACTTC. Protein sequence: CSAKLVGYEQYF.